This T cell receptor (beta chain) appears in the sequencing data of a study of blood T cells in healthy people across ages. This CDR3 is 14 amino acids long. Unmatched junction bases numbered 5, after V lost 7 bases and J lost 0 bases. The germline V gene has CDR1 GTSNPN and CDR2 SVGIG (reference sequence). Remarks on this clonotype: Its antigen is undetermined.

Study-level findings and limits: Reliance upon unsorted PBMCs precluded definitive naive versus antigen-experienced comparison. Both higher diversity and more naive CD4+ cells marked long-lived donors when set against aged donors.

The authors ran a second PCR of roughly 6 to 11 cycles using a sample-barcoded 5' primer and a J-beta primer mix. Using its own MiXCR run on the 5' RACE reads, TCRdb lists one record per CDR3 protein. The data contain about 760,000 distinct CDR3 sequences, approximately 60% of them seen just once; the ten biggest clones take up 20% to 30%. The donors, all healthy, were Caucasians living in Russia, aged about 6 to 95. The clonotype was recovered from a man aged 35 to 55 in good health. The chain combines TRBV30 with TRBJ2-2, with 7 bases fitting TRBD1. Material: blood. CDR3 loop: CALPGQTNTGELFF. The CDR3 coding sequence is TGTGCCTTACCGGGACAGACGAACACCGGGGAGCTGTTTTTT.